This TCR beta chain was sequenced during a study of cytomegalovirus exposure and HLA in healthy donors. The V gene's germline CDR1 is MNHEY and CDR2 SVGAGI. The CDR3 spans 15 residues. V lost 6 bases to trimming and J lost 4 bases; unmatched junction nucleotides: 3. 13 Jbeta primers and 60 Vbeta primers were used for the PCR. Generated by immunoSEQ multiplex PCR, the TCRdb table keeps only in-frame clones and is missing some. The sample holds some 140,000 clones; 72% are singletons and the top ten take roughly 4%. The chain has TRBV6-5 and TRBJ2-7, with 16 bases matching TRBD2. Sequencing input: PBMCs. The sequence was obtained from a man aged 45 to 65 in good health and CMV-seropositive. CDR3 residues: CASSGTSGGAYEQYF. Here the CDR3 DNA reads TGTGCCAGCAGCGGGACTAGCGGGGGGGCTTACGAGCAGTACTTC.